These 21 T cell receptor beta chains share one sample of origin, sequenced in a study of blood T cell repertoires in COVID-19. The data were produced by immunoSEQ multiplex PCR, yet TCRdb's version contains in-frame clones alone and is incomplete. There are over 90,000 clones in the sample; roughly 87% occur only once, and 6.2% lies in the top ten. The specimen was peripheral blood. These TCRs come from a human donor in a cohort sampled during active COVID-19.

The genes are TRBV3-1 (or the pseudogene TRBV3-2) and TRBJ1-1, with 9 bases fitting TRBD1. The CDR3 consists of 18 residues. Germline values: CDR1 LGHDT, CDR2 YNNKEL (reference sequence). The ends lost 4 bases at V and 1 base at J; junction bases unmatched: 13. The CDR3 DNA reads as TGTGCCAGCAGCCCCGGGACAGGGTCGCCGGGAGCGAACACTGAAGCTTTCTTT. It specifies CASSPGTGSPGANTEAFF.

This rearrangement joins TRBV7-9 to TRBJ2-3; a weak D match, TRBD2 (5 bases). Germline V lookup: CDR1 SEHNR, CDR2 FQNEAQ (reference sequence). V lost 5 bases and J lost 3, with 12 bases in between. The CDR3 length is 14 residues. The CDR3 sequence: CASSDWENTDTQYF. CDR3 bases: TGTGCCAGCAGCGACTGGGAGAATACAGATACGCAGTATTTT.

This clone was seen a handful of times. The rearrangement uses TRBV5-4 and TRBJ1-3; 9 nucleotides line up with TRBD1. Germline V lookup: CDR1 SGHNT, CDR2 YYREEE (reference sequence). The CDR3 sequence is 16 residues long. The V segment lost 4 bases and the J segment 3 bases; nucleotides outside the gene matches: 8. The CDR3 protein is CASSSSGTGYGNTIYF. CDR3 nucleotide sequence: TGTGCCAGCAGCAGTTCCGGGACAGGGTATGGAAACACCATATATTTT.

The V gene is TRBV18, the J gene TRBJ2-7, with TRBD1 identical over 11 bases. This CDR3 comprises 15 residues. V was pared by 3 bases and J by 6 bases, with 7 bases of the junction left unmatched. The germline V gene has CDR1 KGHSH and CDR2 LQKENI. In DNA form, the CDR3 reads TGTGCCAGCTCACCTACCGGGACAGGGGGTCTCGAGCAGTACTTC. It yields the protein CASSPTGTGGLEQYF. The whole variable domain, remainder taken from reference TRBV18 and TRBJ2-7, is NAGVMQNPRHLVRRRGQEARLRCSPMKGHSHVYWYRQLPEEGLKFMVYLQKENIIDESGMPKERFSAEFPKEGPSILRIQQVVRGDSAAYFCASSPTGTGGLEQYFGPGTRLTVT.

The genes are TRBV11-3 and TRBJ2-7; D possibly corresponds to TRBD1 (6 bases). Trimming stripped 2 bases from V and 3 bases from J, with 8 bases between. The germline CDR1 and CDR2 sequences are SGHNT and YENEEA. The CDR3 consists of 13 residues. The DNA of the CDR3 is TGTGCCAGCAGCTTACGAGGGGGCTACGAGCAGTACTTC. The encoded protein is CASSLRGGYEQYF.

V is TRBV3-1 (or the pseudogene TRBV3-2) and J is TRBJ2-1; 7 bases align to TRBD1. Germline V lookup: CDR1 LGHDT, CDR2 YNNKEL (reference sequence). The ends lost 1 base at V and 7 bases at J; junction bases unmatched: 7. This CDR3 is 15 amino acids long. In DNA form, the CDR3 reads TGTGCCAGCAGCCAAGGACCGGGACAGCTAAATGAGCAGTTCTTC. Translation: CASSQGPGQLNEQFF.

The genes are TRBV30 and TRBJ2-1; 7 bases line up with TRBD1. This CDR3 has 12 residues. Germline V CDR1 and CDR2: GTSNPN, SVGIG (reference sequence). Trimming took 5 bases from V and 15 from J; bases not matched to a gene: 13. The CDR3 region is CAWDREHPKPFF. In DNA form, the CDR3 reads TGTGCCTGGGACAGGGAGCACCCAAAGCCGTTCTTC. Variable domain in full (rest from reference TRBV30 and TRBJ2-1): SQTIHQWPATLVQPVGSPLSLECTVEGTSNPNLYWYRQAAGRGLQLLFYSVGIGQISSEVPQNLSASRPQDRQFILSSKKLLLSDSGFYLCAWDREHPKPFFGPGTRLTVL.

This rearrangement joins TRBV28 to TRBJ1-1, with D possibly TRBD1 on 6 matching bases. V was clipped by 4 bases and J by 0 bases, with 9 bases between them. CDR1 and CDR2 from the germline V gene are MDHEN and SYDVKM. The CDR3 loop spans 14 amino acids. The CDR3 spells CASSSTGLNTEAFF. The DNA for the CDR3 is TGTGCCAGCAGTTCAACAGGGTTGAACACTGAAGCTTTCTTT.

The rearrangement links TRBV5-4 to TRBJ2-3, with 7 bases fitting TRBD1. V shed 9 bases, J shed 1 base, and the junction held 14 bases outside the gene matches. Per germline, CDR1 SGHNT and CDR2 YYREEE (reference sequence). There are 16 residues in the CDR3. CDR3 sequence: CATFGFPGTGTDTQYF. The CDR3 DNA reads as TGTGCCACCTTCGGTTTTCCCGGGACAGGCACAGATACGCAGTATTTT.

The V and J genes are TRBV2 and TRBJ2-5; no clear D. Germline V lookup: CDR1 SNHLY, CDR2 FYNNEI. V gave up 1 base and J gave up 1 base, with 7 bases separating them. The CDR3 is made up of 14 amino acids. CDR3 DNA: TGTGCCAGCAGTGAAGGCCGGTTCCAAGAGACCCAGTACTTC. Its protein is CASSEGRFQETQYF.

This clone was seen only a few times. This rearrangement joins TRBV19 to TRBJ1-5; a possible D gene is TRBD1 (6 bases). In germline, CDR1 is LNHDA, CDR2 SQIVND (reference sequence). The CDR3 sequence is 16 residues long. The germline V and J ends were trimmed by 3 bases and 9 bases, with 21 bases remaining between them. The CDR3 is CASSIWPGQGSRPQHF. The CDR3 nucleotides read TGTGCCAGTAGTATTTGGCCCGGGCAGGGGAGTAGGCCCCAGCATTTT.

In DNA form, the CDR3 reads TGTGCCAGCAGTTACGGGGCCGTTGGTAATTCACCCCTCCACTTT. Its translation: CASSYGAVGNSPLHF. The chain carries TRBV6-5 and TRBJ1-6, with D possibly being TRBD1 (5 bases). Germline V CDR1 and CDR2: MNHEY, SVGAGI. With 2 bases removed from V and 6 bases from J, the gap between germline ends came to 11 bases. This CDR3 is built from 15 residues.

The J gene is TRBJ1-2, the V gene TRBV5-6; 8 bases fit TRBD1. The CDR3 has 17 residues. V trimming: 3 bases; J trimming: 6 bases; junction bases outside the gene matches: 16. The germline gives CDR1 SGHDT, CDR2 YYEEEE. Written as DNA, the CDR3 is TGTGCCAGCAGCTCCCCGGTGGGACAGGCCGGAATCGATGGCTACACCTTC. This gives the protein CASSSPVGQAGIDGYTF. The entire variable domain, with the rest obtained from reference TRBV5-6 and TRBJ1-2, is as follows: DAGVTQSPTHLIKTRGQQVTLRCSPKSGHDTVSWYQQALGQGPQFIFQYYEEEERQRGNFPDRFSGHQFPNYSSELNVNALLLGDSALYLCASSSPVGQAGIDGYTFGSGTRLTVV.

The chain recombines TRBV5-1 with TRBJ2-7, with TRBD1 matching 8 bases. The CDR3 extends over 13 amino acids. Trimming removed 7 bases from V and 5 bases from J; junction bases left unmatched: 8. Germline loops: CDR1 SGHRS, CDR2 YFSETQ. The CDR3 is CASGRQGRNEQYF. The DNA for the CDR3 is TGCGCCAGCGGGAGACAGGGGAGGAACGAGCAGTACTTC.

The CDR3 loop is CASSPADREVYGYTF. CDR3 bases: TGTGCCAGCAGCCCCGCCGACAGGGAGGTCTATGGCTACACCTTC. This sequence joins TRBV5-6 and TRBJ1-2; TRBD1 aligns across 7 bases. V shed 4 bases, J shed 4 bases, and the junction held 10 bases outside the gene matches. The germline gives CDR1 SGHDT, CDR2 YYEEEE. This CDR3 is built from 15 residues.

This clone has only a few counts. The gene calls are TRBV20-1 and TRBJ2-2, with D possibly matching TRBD1 (6 bases). With 6 bases removed from V and 16 bases from J, the gap between germline ends came to 18 bases. The germline V gene has CDR1 DFQATT and CDR2 SNEGSKA (reference sequence). This CDR3 has 11 residues. The CDR3 sequence: CSAGGPNIRFF. CDR3 in DNA: TGCAGTGCAGGGGGACCTAATATTAGGTTTTTT.

This chain connects TRBV7-6 to TRBJ2-5, with D perhaps TRBD1 (5 bases). Looked up from germline, CDR1 is SGHVS and CDR2 is FNYEAQ. The germline V and J ends were trimmed by 1 base and 3 bases, with 12 bases remaining between them. This CDR3 is 15 amino acids long. CDR3 in amino acids: CASSLVPGRKETQYF. CDR3 in DNA: TGTGCCAGCAGCTTAGTGCCAGGGCGGAAAGAGACCCAGTACTTC.

This clone has only a few counts. The chain employs TRBV7-6 and TRBJ2-1; D is possibly TRBD2 (6 bases). Germline lookup yields CDR1 SGHVS and CDR2 FNYEAQ. V dropped 5 bases and J dropped 9 bases, with 20 bases sitting between them. This CDR3 region has 15 residues. CDR3 in DNA: TGTGCCAGCAGCGTACAGGAGGGAAGTATTGTTGAGCAGTTCTTC. This encodes CASSVQEGSIVEQFF.

The chain recombines TRBV2 with TRBJ1-2; D unresolved. Trimming pared 3 bases from V and 0 bases from J, leaving 11 bases between. Germline V gives CDR1 SNHLY, CDR2 FYNNEI. CDR3 size: 15 residues. CDR3 protein: CASSDLVAANYGYTF. The DNA of the CDR3 is TGTGCCAGCAGTGACTTGGTGGCCGCTAACTATGGCTACACCTTC.

The chain uses TRBV6-5 and TRBJ2-5; 7 bases map to TRBD2. V lost 2 bases to trimming and J lost 4 bases; unmatched junction nucleotides: 10. The V gene's germline CDR1 is MNHEY and CDR2 SVGAGI. The CDR3 loop spans 16 amino acids. For the CDR3, the DNA is TGTGCCAGCAGTTACCCCCAGGGAGGGGCAGCAGAGACCCAGTACTTC. Its protein is CASSYPQGGAAETQYF.

The rearrangement joins TRBV7-2 to TRBJ1-5; possibly TRBD1 for D (6 bases). The germline V gene encodes CDR1 SGHTA and CDR2 FQGNSA. V lost 5 bases, J lost 3 bases, and 14 bases lay in between. This CDR3 comprises 15 residues. The CDR3, as DNA: TGTGCCAGCAGCCCGGCAGGGACAATCAATCAGCCCCAGCATTTT. It encodes CASSPAGTINQPQHF.